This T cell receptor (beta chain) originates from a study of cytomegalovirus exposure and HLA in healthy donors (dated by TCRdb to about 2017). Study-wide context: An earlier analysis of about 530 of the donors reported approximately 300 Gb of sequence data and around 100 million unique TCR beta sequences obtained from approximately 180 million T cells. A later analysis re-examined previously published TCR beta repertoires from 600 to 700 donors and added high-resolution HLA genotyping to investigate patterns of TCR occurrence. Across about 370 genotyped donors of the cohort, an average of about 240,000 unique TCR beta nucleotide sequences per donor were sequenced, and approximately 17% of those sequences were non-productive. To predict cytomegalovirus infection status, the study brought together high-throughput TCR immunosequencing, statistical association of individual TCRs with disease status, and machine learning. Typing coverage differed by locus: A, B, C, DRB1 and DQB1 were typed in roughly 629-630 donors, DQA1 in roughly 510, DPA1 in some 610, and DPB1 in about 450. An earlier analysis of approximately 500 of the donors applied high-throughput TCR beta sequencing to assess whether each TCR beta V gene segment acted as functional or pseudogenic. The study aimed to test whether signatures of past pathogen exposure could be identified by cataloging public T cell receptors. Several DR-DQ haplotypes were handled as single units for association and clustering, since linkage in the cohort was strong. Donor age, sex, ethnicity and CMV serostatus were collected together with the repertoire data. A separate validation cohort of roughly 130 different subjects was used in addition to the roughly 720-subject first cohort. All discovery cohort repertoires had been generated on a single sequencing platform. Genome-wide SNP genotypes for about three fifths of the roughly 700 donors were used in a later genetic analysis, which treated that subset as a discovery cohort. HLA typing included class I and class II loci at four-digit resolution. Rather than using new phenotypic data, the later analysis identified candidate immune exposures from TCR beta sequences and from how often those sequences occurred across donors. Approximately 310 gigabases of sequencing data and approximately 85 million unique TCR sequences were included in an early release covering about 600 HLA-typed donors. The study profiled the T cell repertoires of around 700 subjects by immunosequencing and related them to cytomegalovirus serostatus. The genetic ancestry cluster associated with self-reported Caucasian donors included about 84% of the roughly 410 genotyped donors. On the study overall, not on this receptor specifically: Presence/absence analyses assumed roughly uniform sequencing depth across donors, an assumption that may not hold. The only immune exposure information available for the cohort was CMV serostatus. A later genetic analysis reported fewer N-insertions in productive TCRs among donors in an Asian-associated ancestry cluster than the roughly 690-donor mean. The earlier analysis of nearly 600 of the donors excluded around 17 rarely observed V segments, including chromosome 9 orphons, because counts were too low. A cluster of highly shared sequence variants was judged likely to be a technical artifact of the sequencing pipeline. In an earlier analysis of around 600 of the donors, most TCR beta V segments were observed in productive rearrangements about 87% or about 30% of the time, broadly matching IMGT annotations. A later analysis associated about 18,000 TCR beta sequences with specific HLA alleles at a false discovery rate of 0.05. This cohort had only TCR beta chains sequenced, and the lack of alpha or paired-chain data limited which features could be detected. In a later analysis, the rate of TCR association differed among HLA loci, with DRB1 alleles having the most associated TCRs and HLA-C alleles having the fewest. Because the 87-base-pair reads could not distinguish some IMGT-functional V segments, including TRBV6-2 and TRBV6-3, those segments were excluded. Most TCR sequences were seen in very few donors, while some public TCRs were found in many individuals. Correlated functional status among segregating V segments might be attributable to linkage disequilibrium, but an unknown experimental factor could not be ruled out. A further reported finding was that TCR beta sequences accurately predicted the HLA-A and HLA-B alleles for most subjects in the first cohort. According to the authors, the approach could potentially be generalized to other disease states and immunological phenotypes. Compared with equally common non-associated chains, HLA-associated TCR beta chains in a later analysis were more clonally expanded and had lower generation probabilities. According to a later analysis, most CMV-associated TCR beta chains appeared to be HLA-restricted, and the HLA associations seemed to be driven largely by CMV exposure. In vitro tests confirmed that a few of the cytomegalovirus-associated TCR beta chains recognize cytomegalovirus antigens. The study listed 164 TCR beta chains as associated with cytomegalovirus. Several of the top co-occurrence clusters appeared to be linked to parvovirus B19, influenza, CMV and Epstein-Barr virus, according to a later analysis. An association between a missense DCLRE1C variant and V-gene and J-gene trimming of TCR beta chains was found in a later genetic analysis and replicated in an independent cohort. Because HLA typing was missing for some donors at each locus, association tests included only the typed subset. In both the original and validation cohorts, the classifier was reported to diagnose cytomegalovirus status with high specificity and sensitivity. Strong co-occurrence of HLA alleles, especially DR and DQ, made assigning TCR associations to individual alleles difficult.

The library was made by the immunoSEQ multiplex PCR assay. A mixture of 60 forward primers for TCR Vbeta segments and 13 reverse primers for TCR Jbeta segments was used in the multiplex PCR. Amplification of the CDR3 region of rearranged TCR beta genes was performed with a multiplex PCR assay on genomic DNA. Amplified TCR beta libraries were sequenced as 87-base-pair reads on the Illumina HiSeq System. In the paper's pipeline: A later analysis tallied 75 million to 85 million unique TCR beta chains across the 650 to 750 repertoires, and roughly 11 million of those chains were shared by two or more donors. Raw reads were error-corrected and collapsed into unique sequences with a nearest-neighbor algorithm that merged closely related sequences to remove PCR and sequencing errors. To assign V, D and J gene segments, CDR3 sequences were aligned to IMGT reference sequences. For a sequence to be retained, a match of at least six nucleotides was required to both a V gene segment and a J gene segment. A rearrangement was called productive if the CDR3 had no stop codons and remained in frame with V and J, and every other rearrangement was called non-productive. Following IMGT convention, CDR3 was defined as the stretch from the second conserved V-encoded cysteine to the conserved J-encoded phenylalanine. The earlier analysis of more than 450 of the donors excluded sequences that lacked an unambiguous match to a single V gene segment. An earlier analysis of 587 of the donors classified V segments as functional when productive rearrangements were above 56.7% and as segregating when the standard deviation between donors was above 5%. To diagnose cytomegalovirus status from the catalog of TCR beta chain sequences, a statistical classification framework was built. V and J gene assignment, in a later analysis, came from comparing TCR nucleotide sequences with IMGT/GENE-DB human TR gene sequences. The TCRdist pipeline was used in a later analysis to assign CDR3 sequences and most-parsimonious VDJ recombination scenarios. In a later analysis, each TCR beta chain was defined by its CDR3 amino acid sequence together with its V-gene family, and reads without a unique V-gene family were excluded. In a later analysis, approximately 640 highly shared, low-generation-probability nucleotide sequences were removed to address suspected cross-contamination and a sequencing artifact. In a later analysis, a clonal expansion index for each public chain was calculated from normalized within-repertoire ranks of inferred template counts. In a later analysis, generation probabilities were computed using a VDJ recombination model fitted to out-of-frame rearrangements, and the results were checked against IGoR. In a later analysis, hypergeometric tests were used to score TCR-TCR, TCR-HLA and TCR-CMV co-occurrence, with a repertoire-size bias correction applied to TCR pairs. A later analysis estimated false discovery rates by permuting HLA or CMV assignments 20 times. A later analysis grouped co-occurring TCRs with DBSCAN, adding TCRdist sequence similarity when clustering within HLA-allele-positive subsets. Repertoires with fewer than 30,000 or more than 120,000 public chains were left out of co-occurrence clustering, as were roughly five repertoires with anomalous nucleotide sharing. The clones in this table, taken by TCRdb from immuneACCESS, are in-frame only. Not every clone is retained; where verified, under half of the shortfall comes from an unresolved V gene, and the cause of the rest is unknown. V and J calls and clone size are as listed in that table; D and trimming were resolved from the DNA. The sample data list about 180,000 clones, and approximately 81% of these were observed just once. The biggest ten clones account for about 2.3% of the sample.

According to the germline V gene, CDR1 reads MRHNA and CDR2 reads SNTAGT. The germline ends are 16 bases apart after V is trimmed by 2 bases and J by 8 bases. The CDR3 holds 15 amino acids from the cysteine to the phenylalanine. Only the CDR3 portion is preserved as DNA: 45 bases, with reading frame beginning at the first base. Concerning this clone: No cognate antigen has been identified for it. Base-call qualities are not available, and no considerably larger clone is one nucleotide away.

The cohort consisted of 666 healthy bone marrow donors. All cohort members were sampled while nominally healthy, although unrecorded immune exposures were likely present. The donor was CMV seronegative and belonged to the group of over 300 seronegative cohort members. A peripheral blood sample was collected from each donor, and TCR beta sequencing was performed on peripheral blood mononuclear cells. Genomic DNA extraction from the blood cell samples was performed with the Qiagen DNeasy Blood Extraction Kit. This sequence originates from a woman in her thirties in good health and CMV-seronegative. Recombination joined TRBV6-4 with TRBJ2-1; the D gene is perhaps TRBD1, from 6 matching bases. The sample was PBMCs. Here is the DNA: TGTGCCAGCAGTGACGAGGGTACAGGGAAGCATGAGCAGTTCTTC. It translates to CASSDEGTGKHEQFF.